A selection of T cell receptor beta chains follows, all from one sample in a study of T cell repertoires in cytomegalovirus infection. Using its own MiXCR run on the reads, TCRdb lists one record per CDR3 protein. The sample shows under 350,000 distinct CDR3 sequences, over 7.5% of them seen only once. Sequencing was done on a sample of PBMCs. The receptors shown here come from a human donor in good health (CMV status not recorded). Some clones in this sample may be carry-over from other donors' samples. Both conserved end residues are part of each CDR3. Each record gives: D gene, clone size, J gene, V gene, CDR3 DNA, CDR3 protein. A D gene is named only where the DNA matches it firmly. Expanded clones get a size class; other rows say once, few or many, or leave the size out.

TRBD1	many	TRBJ2-7	TRBV12-3/TRBV12-4	TGTGCCAGCAGTTTCCCCCGGACAGGGGTCTACGAGCAGTACTTC	CASSFPRTGVYEQYF
TRBD1	-	TRBJ1-6	TRBV7-8	TGTGCCAGCACACGGGGACAGGGGAATTCACCCCTCCACTTT	CASTRGQGNSPLHF
TRBD2	few	TRBJ2-3	TRBV7-2	TGTGCCAGCAGCTTCCAACTAGCGGGAGTAAGCACAGATACGCAGTATTTT	CASSFQLAGVSTDTQYF
TRBD2	many	TRBJ2-1	TRBV6-6	TGTGCCAGCAGTACGGGGGGAGATGAGCAGTTCTTC	CASSTGGDEQFF
-	many	TRBJ2-3	TRBV6-6	TGTGCCAGCAGTTATCGGGGGAGAGAGAGCACAGATACGCAGTATTTT	CASSYRGRESTDTQYF
-	-	TRBJ2-7	TRBV5-6	TGTGCCAGCAGTCGACGGGGAAGCTCCTACGAGCAGTACTTC	CASSRRGSSYEQYF
-	-	TRBJ1-2	TRBV7-3	TGTGCCAGCAGCTTAGTCGGGGATAGAGACTATGGCTACACCTTC	CASSLVGDRDYGYTF
-	many	TRBJ1-5	TRBV7-2	TGTGCCAGCAGCTCCAGGGTAGGAAATCAGCCCCAGCATTTT	CASSSRVGNQPQHF
-	-	TRBJ1-2	TRBV11-1	TGTGCCGGCGGCGACAGACTAAACTATGGCTACACCTTC	CAGGDRLNYGYTF
-	few	TRBJ1-1	TRBV7-2	TGTGCCAGCGCCGGGGGGACGAACACTGAAGCTTTCTTT	CASAGGTNTEAFF
TRBD2	many	TRBJ2-5	TRBV4-2	TGTGCCAGCGGAGGGACTAGCGGGAGGGCCGGGGAGACCCAGTACTTC	CASGGTSGRAGETQYF
TRBD1	many	TRBJ2-1	TRBV7-2	TGTGCCAGCAGAAAAGGACAGGGTTACAATGAGCAGTTCTTC	CASRKGQGYNEQFF
TRBD1	few	TRBJ2-5	TRBV19	TGTGCCAGTAGTTACCGGGACAGGCGGCAAGAGACCCAGTACTTC	CASSYRDRRQETQYF
-	few	TRBJ1-2	TRBV6-6	TGTGCCAGCAGTCCCAGGGAAAACTATGGCTACACCTTC	CASSPRENYGYTF
TRBD2	-	TRBJ2-1	TRBV2	TGTTCCAGCCGGAAGCGGGAGGGCCACAATGAGCAGTTCTTC	CSSRKREGHNEQFF
-	many	TRBJ2-4	TRBV6-2/TRBV6-3	TGTGCCAGCAGTTACGTGGGGAAAAACATTCAGTACTTC	CASSYVGKNIQYF